A single sample is the source of the 9 T cell receptor beta chains below, sequenced in a study of cytomegalovirus exposure and HLA in healthy donors (dated by TCRdb to the late 2010s). The library was produced with the immunoSEQ multiplex PCR assay. The multiplex PCR relied on a mix of 60 forward primers for TCR Vbeta segments and 13 reverse primers for TCR Jbeta segments. As stored in TCRdb, this immuneACCESS dataset retains in-frame rearrangements with V and J assigned. A fraction of the clones does not appear; measured against another copy, unresolved V genes explain less than half of the discrepancy, and the remainder lacks a known reason. Here the sample has some 180,000 clones; approximately 82% occur a single time. About 1.7% of the sample is in the top ten clones. The sample consisted of PBMCs. The receptor set was obtained from a woman under 30 in good health and CMV-seronegative.

The V gene is TRBV11-3, the J gene TRBJ2-2, with 8 bases fitting TRBD2. The CDR3 is 14 residues long. Germline-derived CDR1 and CDR2 are SGHNT and YENEEA. V gave up 5 bases and J gave up 4 bases; unmatched junction bases: 3. Written as DNA, the CDR3 is TGTGCCAGCAGCGCGGGAGGAGTCACCGGGGAGCTGTTTTTT. Its protein is CASSAGGVTGELFF.

A remark on this clone: The same CDR3 is also encoded by other DNA sequences in this sample. V and J are TRBV7-9 and TRBJ1-4; 8 bases are a match to TRBD1. The CDR3 runs 16 residues. The V and J ends lost 5 bases and 8 bases, in that order; junction bases with no gene match: 13. Germline assignment: CDR1 SEHNR and CDR2 FQNEAQ (reference sequence). The CDR3 DNA reads TGTGCCAGCAGCCCCACCCTCGGACAGGGAGGGGAAAAACTGTTTTTT. Translation gives CASSPTLGQGGEKLFF. Variable domain in full (rest from reference TRBV7-9 and TRBJ1-4): DTGVSQNPRHKITKRGQNVTFRCDPISEHNRLYWYRQTLGQGPEFLTYFQNEAQLEKSRLLSDRFSAERPKGSFSTLEIQRTEQGDSAMYLCASSPTLGQGGEKLFFGSGTQLSVL.

The V and J genes are TRBV29-1 and TRBJ1-5; 12 bases fit TRBD1. Germline trimming cut 6 bases from V and 2 bases from J; bases unmatched to any gene: 5. The CDR3 sequence is 15 residues long. The germline V gene has CDR1 SQVTM and CDR2 ANQGSEA. Here the CDR3 reads CSVGQGAGGNQPQHF. In DNA form, the CDR3 reads TGCAGCGTGGGACAGGGGGCTGGTGGCAATCAGCCCCAGCATTTT.

V usage is TRBV5-6 and J usage is TRBJ2-5; TRBD2 is a possible D gene (6 bases). The germline V gene encodes CDR1 SGHDT and CDR2 YYEEEE. The CDR3 spans 12 residues. Trimming took 1 base from V and 7 from J, leaving 8 bases between them. CDR3 DNA: TGTGCCAGCAGCTTGAACGGGGGGACCCAGTACTTC. Amino acid sequence: CASSLNGGTQYF. The complete variable domain, with remaining parts taken from reference TRBV5-6 and TRBJ2-5, reads DAGVTQSPTHLIKTRGQQVTLRCSPKSGHDTVSWYQQALGQGPQFIFQYYEEEERQRGNFPDRFSGHQFPNYSSELNVNALLLGDSALYLCASSLNGGTQYFGPGTRLLVL.

This sequence joins TRBV7-2 and TRBJ1-1; D is uncertain. This CDR3 comprises 14 residues. Germline CDR1 is SGHTA and CDR2 is FQGNSA. V gave up 0 bases and J gave up 1 base, with 6 bases separating them. The DNA for the CDR3 is TGTGCCAGCAGCTTAGCGCGGGGGAACACTGAAGCTTTCTTT. This codes for CASSLARGNTEAFF.

This sequence joins TRBV27 and TRBJ1-5; D is unresolved. The V gene's germline CDR1 is MNHEY and CDR2 SMNVEV (reference sequence). The V gene lost 4 bases and the J gene lost 4 bases, with 5 bases spanning the gap. This CDR3 is built from 12 residues. The CDR3 DNA follows: TGTGCCAGCAGTTGGAGAAATCAGCCCCAGCATTTT. Translated, it gives CASSWRNQPQHF.

This chain joins TRBV5-6 and TRBJ1-1; D perhaps matches TRBD1 (5 bases). The CDR3 covers 12 residues. Germline-derived CDR1 and CDR2 are SGHDT and YYEEEE. V was cut by 4 bases and J by 8 bases, with 12 bases left in between. The CDR3 here is CASSAGGPEAFF. The DNA of the CDR3 is TGTGCCAGCAGCGCGGGGGGTCCAGAAGCTTTCTTT.

The V gene is TRBV11-2, the J gene TRBJ2-3; the match to TRBD1 covers 8 bases. The length of the CDR3 is 12 residues. The trim removed 8 bases at V and 5 bases at J, leaving 3 bases unmatched. Germline CDR1 is SGHAT and CDR2 is FQNNGV. CDR3: CASGQGEDTQYF. CDR3 nucleotides: TGTGCCAGCGGACAGGGCGAAGATACGCAGTATTTT.

The chain has TRBV6-6 and TRBJ2-7, with 9 bases aligning to TRBD1. Germline V lookup: CDR1 MNHNY, CDR2 SVGAGI (reference sequence). The CDR3 runs to 14 residues. With 9 bases clipped from V and 5 bases from J, the junction kept 11 bases outside the gene matches. The CDR3 loop is CASRLSGTGNEQYV. DNA of the CDR3: TGTGCCAGTCGCCTATCCGGGACAGGGAACGAGCAGTACGTC.